This T cell receptor (beta chain) emerged from a study of OX40 agonist ivuxolimab in advanced cancers. This CDR3 has 16 residues. Trimming took 3 bases from V and 2 from J; bases not matched to a gene: 7. CDR1 is KGHSH and CDR2 is LQKENI in the germline V gene. Sequencing was performed with immunoSEQ multiplex PCR; in TCRdb, only in-frame clones are kept and a portion is missing. Of more than 80,000 clones listed, nearly 90% were seen once; the top ten hold roughly 0.7%. This clonotype originated in an adult with an advanced solid tumor such as melanoma, head and neck, liver or kidney cancer. The sample consisted of CD4+ or CD8+ T cells sorted from blood, taken in a trial of the OX40 agonist ivuxolimab. This chain connects TRBV18 to TRBJ1-3, with 7 bases matching TRBD1. Here the CDR3 reads CASSPTGSGPGNTIYF. DNA for the CDR3: TGTGCCAGCTCACCGACAGGGAGCGGCCCTGGAAACACCATATATTTT.